Detailed here is one TCR beta chain. What it binds is unknown. The same CDR3 also results from other DNA sequences found in this sample. The naive CD8 subset, CD45RO-negative cells positively selected for CCR7, excluded terminally differentiated effector memory CD45RA+ cells. The V gene's germline CDR1 is MNHEY and CDR2 SMNVEV (reference sequence). CDR3 length: 15 amino acids. V gave up 0 bases and J gave up 2 bases; unmatched junction bases: 1. These data are taken from a study of shared clonotypes between healthy human individuals. Generated by immunoSEQ multiplex PCR, the TCRdb table keeps only in-frame clones and is missing some. The sample has some 2.1 million clones, approximately 94% seen once. General study points: Naive subsets, compared against memory subsets, generally had larger estimated richness values. It was expected that sequencing depth would affect clonotype sharing among donors.

The specimen was naive CD8+ T cells sorted from blood. V is TRBV27 and J is TRBJ2-1; TRBD2 aligns across 7 bases. This receptor was taken from a man between 18 and 29 years old in good health. CDR3 nucleotide sequence: TGTGCCAGCAGTTTATCGGGAGGGCCCTACAATGAGCAGTTCTTC. Amino acid sequence: CASSLSGGPYNEQFF.